This T cell receptor (beta chain) emerged from a study of cytomegalovirus exposure and HLA in healthy donors. Study results and limitations: Accurate prediction of most subjects' HLA-A and HLA-B alleles from TCR beta sequences was reported. In terms of immune exposure information, only CMV serostatus was available.

Concerning this clone: Its antigen remains unidentified.

Both 60 Vbeta primers and 13 Jbeta primers went into the PCR. TCRdb's table, derived via immunoSEQ multiplex PCR, lists solely in-frame clones and lacks some. The sample records 150,000 to 200,000 clones, about four fifths being singletons. V was clipped by 2 bases and J by 7 bases; unmatched bases: 7. Germline CDR1 MNHEY, CDR2 SMNVEV (reference sequence). CDR3 length: 15 residues. Sequencing used PBMCs. The chain joins TRBV27 to TRBJ1-4; 7 bases are a match to TRBD1. The receptor was isolated from a male donor in good health and CMV-seropositive. The CDR3 is CASSLGAGGIEKLFF. The CDR3, as DNA: TGTGCCAGCAGTTTAGGGGCAGGGGGTATTGAAAAACTGTTTTTT.